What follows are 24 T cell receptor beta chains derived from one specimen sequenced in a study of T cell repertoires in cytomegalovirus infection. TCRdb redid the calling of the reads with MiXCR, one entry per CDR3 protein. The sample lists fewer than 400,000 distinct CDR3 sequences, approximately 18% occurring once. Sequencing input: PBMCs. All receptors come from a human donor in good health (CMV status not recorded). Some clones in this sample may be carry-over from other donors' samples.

The CDR3 region is CASSYLGGSLGTYNEQFF. CDR3 in DNA: TGTGCCAGCAGTTACCTGGGAGGTAGTCTGGGGACCTACAATGAGCAGTTCTTC. V gene TRBV6-6 combines with J gene TRBJ2-1, with D possibly matching TRBD2 (6 bases). CDR3 size: 18 residues. V dropped 2 bases and J dropped 2 bases, with 19 bases sitting between them. Germline lookup yields CDR1 MNHNY and CDR2 SVGAGI (reference sequence).

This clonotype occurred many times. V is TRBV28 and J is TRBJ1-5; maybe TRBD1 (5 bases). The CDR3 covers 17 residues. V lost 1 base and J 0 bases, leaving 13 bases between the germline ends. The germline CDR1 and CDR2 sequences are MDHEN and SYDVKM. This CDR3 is CASSLFGGTYSNQPQHF. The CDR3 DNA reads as TGTGCCAGCAGTTTATTTGGGGGGACCTATAGCAATCAGCCCCAGCATTTT. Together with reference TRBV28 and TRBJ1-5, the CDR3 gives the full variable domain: DVKVTQSSRYLVKRTGEKVFLECVQDMDHENMFWYRQDPGLGLRLIYFSYDVKMKEKGDIPEGYSVSREKKERFSLILESASTNQTSMYLCASSLFGGTYSNQPQHFGDGTRLSIL.

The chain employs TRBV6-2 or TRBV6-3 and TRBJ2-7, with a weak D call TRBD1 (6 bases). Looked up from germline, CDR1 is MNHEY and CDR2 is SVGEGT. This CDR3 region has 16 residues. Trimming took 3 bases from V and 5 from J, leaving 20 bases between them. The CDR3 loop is CASSYLRGQTRNEQYF. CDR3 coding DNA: TGTGCCAGCAGTTATCTGAGGGGACAAACGAGGAACGAGCAGTACTTC.

CDR3 bases: TGTGCCAGCAGCATGACAGTTCAACCCTACACTGAAGCTTTCTTT. Translating it yields CASSMTVQPYTEAFF. The chain is built from TRBV5-5 and TRBJ1-1, with D perhaps TRBD1 (5 bases). Germline V gene lookup returns CDR1 SGHKS and CDR2 YYEKEE (reference sequence). There are 15 residues in the CDR3. Trimming took off 4 bases at V and 3 bases at J, with 16 bases between the two ends. The full variable domain, rest sourced from reference TRBV5-5 and TRBJ1-1, is DAGVTQSPTHLIKTRGQQVTLRCSPISGHKSVSWYQQVLGQGPQFIFQYYEKEERGRGNFPDRFSARQFPNYSSELNVNALLLGDSALYLCASSMTVQPYTEAFFGQGTRLTVV.

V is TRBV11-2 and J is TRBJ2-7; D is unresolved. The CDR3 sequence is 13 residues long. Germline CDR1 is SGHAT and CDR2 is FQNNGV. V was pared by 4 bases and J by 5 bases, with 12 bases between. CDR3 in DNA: TGTGCCAGCAGCTACAGATTGGCAGACGAGCAGTACTTC. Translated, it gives CASSYRLADEQYF.

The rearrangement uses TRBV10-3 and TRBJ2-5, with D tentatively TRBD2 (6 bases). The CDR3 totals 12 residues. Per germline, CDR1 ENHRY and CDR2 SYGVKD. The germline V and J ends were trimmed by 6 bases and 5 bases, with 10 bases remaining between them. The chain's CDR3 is CAIRGGTETQYF. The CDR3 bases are TGTGCCATCAGGGGCGGGACGGAGACCCAGTACTTC.

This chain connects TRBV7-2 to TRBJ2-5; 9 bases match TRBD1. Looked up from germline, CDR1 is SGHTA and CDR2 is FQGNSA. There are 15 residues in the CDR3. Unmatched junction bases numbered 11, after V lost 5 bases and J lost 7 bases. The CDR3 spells CASSPRWTGVGTQYF. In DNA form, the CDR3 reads TGTGCCAGCAGCCCACGGTGGACAGGGGTCGGGACCCAGTACTTC.

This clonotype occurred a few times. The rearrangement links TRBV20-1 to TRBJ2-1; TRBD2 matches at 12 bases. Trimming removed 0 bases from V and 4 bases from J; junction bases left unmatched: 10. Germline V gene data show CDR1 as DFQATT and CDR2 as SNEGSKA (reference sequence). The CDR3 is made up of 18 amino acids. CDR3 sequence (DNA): TGCAGTGCTAGAGATCATACTAGCGGGAGGTCGGTGTACAATGAGCAGTTCTTC. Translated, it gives CSARDHTSGRSVYNEQFF.

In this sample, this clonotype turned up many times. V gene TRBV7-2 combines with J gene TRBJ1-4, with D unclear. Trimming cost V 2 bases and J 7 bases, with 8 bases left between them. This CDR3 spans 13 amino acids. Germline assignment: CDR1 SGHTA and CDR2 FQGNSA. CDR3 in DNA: TGTGCCAGCAGCTTATTCGTCGGTGAAAAACTGTTTTTT. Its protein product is CASSLFVGEKLFF.

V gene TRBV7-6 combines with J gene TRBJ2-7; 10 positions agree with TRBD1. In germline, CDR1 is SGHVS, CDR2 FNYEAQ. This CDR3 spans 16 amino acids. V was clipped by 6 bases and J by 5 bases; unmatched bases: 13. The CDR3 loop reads CASSLPHRDRGHEQYF. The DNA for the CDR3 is TGTGCCAGCAGTCTCCCCCACCGGGACAGGGGCCACGAGCAGTACTTC. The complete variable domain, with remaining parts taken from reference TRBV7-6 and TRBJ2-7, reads GAGVSQSPRYKVTKRGQDVALRCDPISGHVSLYWYRQALGQGPEFLTYFNYEAQQDKSGLPNDRFSAERPEGSISTLTIQRTEQRDSAMYRCASSLPHRDRGHEQYFGPGTRLTVT.

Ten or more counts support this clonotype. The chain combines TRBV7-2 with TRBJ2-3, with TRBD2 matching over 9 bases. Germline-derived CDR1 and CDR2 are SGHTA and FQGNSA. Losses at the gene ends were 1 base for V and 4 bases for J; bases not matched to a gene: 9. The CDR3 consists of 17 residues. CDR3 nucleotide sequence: TGTGCCAGCAGCTTAGTCGGTAGCGGGAGACCATCAGATACGCAGTATTTT. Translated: CASSLVGSGRPSDTQYF.

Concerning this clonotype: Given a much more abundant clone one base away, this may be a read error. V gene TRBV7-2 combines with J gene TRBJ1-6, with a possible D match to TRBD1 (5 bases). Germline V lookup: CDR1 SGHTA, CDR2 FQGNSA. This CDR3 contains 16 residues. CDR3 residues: CASSRAPGPTNSPRHF. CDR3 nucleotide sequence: TGTGCCAGCAGCCGTGCCCCGGGGCCTACTAATTCACCCCGCCACTTT.

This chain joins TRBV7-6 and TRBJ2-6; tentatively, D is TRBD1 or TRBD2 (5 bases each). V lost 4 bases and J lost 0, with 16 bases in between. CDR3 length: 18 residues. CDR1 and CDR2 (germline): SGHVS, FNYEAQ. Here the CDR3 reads CASSSEGFPDSGANVLTF. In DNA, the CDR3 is TGTGCCAGCAGCTCAGAGGGGTTCCCTGACTCTGGGGCCAACGTCCTGACTTTC.

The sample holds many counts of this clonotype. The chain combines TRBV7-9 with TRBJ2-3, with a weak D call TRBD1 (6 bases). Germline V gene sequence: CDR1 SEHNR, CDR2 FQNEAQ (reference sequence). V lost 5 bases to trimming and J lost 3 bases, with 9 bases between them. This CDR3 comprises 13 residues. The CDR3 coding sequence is TGTGCCAGCAGCCCCACAGGGACAGATACGCAGTATTTT. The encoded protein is CASSPTGTDTQYF.

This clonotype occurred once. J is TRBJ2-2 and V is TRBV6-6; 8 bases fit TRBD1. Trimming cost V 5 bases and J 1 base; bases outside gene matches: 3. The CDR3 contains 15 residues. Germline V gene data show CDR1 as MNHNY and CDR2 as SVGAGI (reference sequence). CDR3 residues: CASSRDRGNTGELFF. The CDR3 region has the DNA TGTGCCAGCAGTCGAGACAGGGGGAACACCGGGGAGCTGTTTTTT.

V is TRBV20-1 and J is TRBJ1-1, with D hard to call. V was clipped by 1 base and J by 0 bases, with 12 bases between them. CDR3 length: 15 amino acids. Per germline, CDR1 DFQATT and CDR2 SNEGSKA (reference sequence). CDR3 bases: TGCAGTGCTAGAGGAATACTAGCCTTGAACACTGAAGCTTTCTTT. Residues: CSARGILALNTEAFF.

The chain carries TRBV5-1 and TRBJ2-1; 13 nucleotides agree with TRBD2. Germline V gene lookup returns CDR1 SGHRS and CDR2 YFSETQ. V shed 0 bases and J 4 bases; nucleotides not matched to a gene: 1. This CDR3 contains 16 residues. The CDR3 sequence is CASSLAGLAGYNEQFF. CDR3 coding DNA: TGCGCCAGCAGCTTGGCGGGACTAGCGGGGTACAATGAGCAGTTCTTC.

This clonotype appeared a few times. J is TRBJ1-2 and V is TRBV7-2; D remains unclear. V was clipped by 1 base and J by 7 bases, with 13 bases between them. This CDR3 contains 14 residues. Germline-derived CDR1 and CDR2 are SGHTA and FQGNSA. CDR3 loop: CASSLEVRPGGYTF. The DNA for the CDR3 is TGTGCCAGCAGCTTAGAGGTCCGCCCGGGTGGCTACACCTTC. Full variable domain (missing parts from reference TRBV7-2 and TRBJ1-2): GAGVSQSPSNKVTEKGKDVELRCDPISGHTALYWYRQSLGQGLEFLIYFQGNSAPDKSGLPSDRFSAERTGGSVSTLTIQRTQQEDSAVYLCASSLEVRPGGYTFGSGTRLTVV.

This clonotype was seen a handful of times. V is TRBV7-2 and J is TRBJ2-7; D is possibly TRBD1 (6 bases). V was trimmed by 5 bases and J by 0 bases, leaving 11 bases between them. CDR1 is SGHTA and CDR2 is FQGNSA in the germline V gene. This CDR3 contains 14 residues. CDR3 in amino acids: CASSQTGNSYEQYF. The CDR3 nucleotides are TGTGCCAGCAGCCAGACAGGCAACTCCTACGAGCAGTACTTC.

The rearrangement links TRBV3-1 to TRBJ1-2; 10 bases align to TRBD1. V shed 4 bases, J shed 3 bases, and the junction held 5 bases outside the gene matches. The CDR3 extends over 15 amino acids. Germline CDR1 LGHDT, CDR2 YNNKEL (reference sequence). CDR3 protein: CASSPDRGRYYGYTF. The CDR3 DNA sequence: TGTGCCAGCAGCCCCGACAGGGGGCGGTACTATGGCTACACCTTC.

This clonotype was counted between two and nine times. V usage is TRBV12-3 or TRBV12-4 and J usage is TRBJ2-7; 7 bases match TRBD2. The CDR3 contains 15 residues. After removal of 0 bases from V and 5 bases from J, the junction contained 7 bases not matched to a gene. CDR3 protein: CASSLAGGSFHEQYF. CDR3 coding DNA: TGTGCCAGCAGTTTAGCGGGAGGGTCGTTCCACGAGCAGTACTTC.

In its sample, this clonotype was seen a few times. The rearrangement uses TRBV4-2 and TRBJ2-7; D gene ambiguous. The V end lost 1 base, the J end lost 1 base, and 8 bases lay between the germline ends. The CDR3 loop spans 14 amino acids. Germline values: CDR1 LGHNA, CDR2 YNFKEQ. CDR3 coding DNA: TGTGCCAGCAGCCAAGGCCTAGTTTCCTACGAGCAGTACTTC. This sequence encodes CASSQGLVSYEQYF.

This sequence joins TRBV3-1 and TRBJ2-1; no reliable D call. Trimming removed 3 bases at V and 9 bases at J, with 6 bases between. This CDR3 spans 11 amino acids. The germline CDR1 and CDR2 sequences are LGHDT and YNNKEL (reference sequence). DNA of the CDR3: TGTGCCAGCAGCCATTTAAGTGAGCAGTTCTTC. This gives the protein CASSHLSEQFF.

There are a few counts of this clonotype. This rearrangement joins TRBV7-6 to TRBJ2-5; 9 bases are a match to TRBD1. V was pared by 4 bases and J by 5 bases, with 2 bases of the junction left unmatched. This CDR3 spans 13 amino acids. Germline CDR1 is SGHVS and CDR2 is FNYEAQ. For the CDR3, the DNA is TGTGCCAGCAGCTCTGGGACAGGGGAGACCCAGTACTTC. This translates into CASSSGTGETQYF. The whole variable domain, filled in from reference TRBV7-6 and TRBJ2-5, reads GAGVSQSPRYKVTKRGQDVALRCDPISGHVSLYWYRQALGQGPEFLTYFNYEAQQDKSGLPNDRFSAERPEGSISTLTIQRTEQRDSAMYRCASSSGTGETQYFGPGTRLLVL.